This T cell receptor beta chain is drawn from a study of PD-L1 blockade in urothelial cancer. Looking at the study overall: Researchers looked at the blood 3 weeks (second dose) and 6 weeks after treatment began. Regarding the study as a whole: Pretreatment peripheral blood TCR clonality that fell below the median predicted better survival among the patients studied.

The CDR3 has 15 residues. CDR1 SGHTA and CDR2 FQGTGA come from the germline V gene. V lost 5 bases and J lost 7; bases outside the gene matches: 6. Time point here: pretreatment peripheral blood. The diagnosis in patients was locally advanced or metastatic urothelial carcinoma. Individual patients had between 1 and 8 samples, taken pretreatment and on-treatment. A word on this clone: No antigen is known for it.

TCRdb keeps only in-frame clones here, not all; method: immunoSEQ multiplex PCR. The sample has about 52,000 clones, roughly 80% seen once; the top ten hold 1% to 1.5%. This chain links TRBV7-3 with TRBJ2-2, with TRBD2 matching 11 bases. The TCR was taken from a man between 50 and 59 years old with urothelial cancer. This material consisted of PBMCs, taken around atezolizumab (anti-PD-L1) treatment. This CDR3 reads CASSIAGGNGGELFF. CDR3 nucleotide sequence: TGTGCCAGCAGCATAGCGGGGGGGAATGGCGGGGAGCTGTTTTTT.